This note documents a single TCR beta chain sequence. Its target is not known. Assay used: immunoSEQ multiplex PCR; TCRdb lists only in-frame clones, some missing. The table includes 400,000 to 500,000 clones, more than 75% detected once. Treatment given: around 19 received Ad26.COV2.S at low or high dose, single or two shots; about 5 received placebo; per-sample allocation not given. Day 63 after the first vaccine or placebo injection was the time point for sampling. The shot given was an Ad26 vector that makes Wuhan-strain SARS-CoV-2 spike. This entry belongs to a study of Ad26.COV2.S vaccination and SARS-CoV-2 variants. General study points: Post-vaccination spike-specific CD8+ and CD4+ T cell responses reportedly had substantial breadth.

Germline loops: CDR1 SGDLS, CDR2 YYNGEE. CDR3 length: 18 residues. J gave up 3 bases and V 4 bases, and 10 bases lay outside the gene matches. The origin of this receptor is a person aged 18-60 years who received the Ad26.COV2.S COVID-19 vaccine or a placebo. This chain joins TRBV9 and TRBJ2-3, with 14 bases aligning to TRBD2. The sample in question was peripheral blood, obtained in a trial of Ad26.COV2.S vaccine versus placebo. CDR3 nucleotide sequence: TGTGCCAGCAGCCTGACTAGCGGGGGGGCTGGTCCAACAGATACGCAGTATTTT. Residues: CASSLTSGGAGPTDTQYF.